Below are 29 T cell receptor beta chains sequenced from a single sample in a study of shared clonotypes between healthy human individuals. Naivety among CD8 cells was defined by CD45RO negativity and positive CCR7 selection, thereby excluding terminally differentiated effector memory CD45RA+ cells. Profiling relied on immunoSEQ multiplex PCR, and the TCRdb table lists in-frame clones only, not all of them. This sample has around 2,100,000 clones, with roughly 94% found just once. Specimen: naive CD8+ T cells sorted from blood. These receptors were taken from a man aged 18 to 29 in good health.

The rearrangement links TRBV2 to TRBJ2-2; D ambiguous. Germline CDR1 SNHLY, CDR2 FYNNEI. V lost 8 bases and J lost 3, with 13 bases in between. The CDR3 has 14 amino acids. The DNA of the CDR3 is TGTGCCAGCTGGCCCGGCGCTGACACCGGGGAGCTGTTTTTT. This sequence encodes CASWPGADTGELFF.

The CDR3 spells CASSLSMGASEAFF. The CDR3, as DNA: TGTGCCAGCAGTTTATCGATGGGGGCCTCTGAAGCTTTCTTT. The chain links TRBV27 to TRBJ1-1, with a possible D match to TRBD1 (6 bases). The length of the CDR3 is 14 residues. Germline-derived CDR1 and CDR2 are MNHEY and SMNVEV (reference sequence). Trimming cost V 0 bases and J 6 bases, with 11 bases left between them.

The CDR3 protein is CASSHAVTVGYEQYF. The CDR3 nucleotides are TGTGCCAGCAGCCACGCAGTGACTGTGGGCTACGAGCAGTACTTC. V gene TRBV7-8 combines with J gene TRBJ2-7; D gene uncertain. Germline CDR1 reads SGHVS; CDR2 reads FQNEAQ. This CDR3 contains 15 residues. The V gene lost 5 bases and the J gene lost 3 bases, with 17 bases spanning the gap.

The genes are TRBV25-1 and TRBJ2-6; D possibly corresponds to TRBD1 (6 bases). Trimming removed 8 bases from V and 0 bases from J, with 17 bases in between. The CDR3 loop spans 17 amino acids. CDR1 and CDR2 (germline): MGHDK, SYGVNS. CDR3 coding DNA: TGTGCCAGCCTCCGGGACATCGCCTTCTCTGGGGCCAACGTCCTGACTTTC. Translation: CASLRDIAFSGANVLTF.

The chain couples TRBV13 to TRBJ1-5, with 7 nucleotides matching TRBD1. The junction had 4 bases not matched to a gene; V was cut back by 5 bases and J by 0 bases. Germline V gene lookup returns CDR1 PRHDT and CDR2 FYEKMQ (reference sequence). The CDR3 consists of 15 residues. This chain's CDR3 is CASSRTGDSNQPQHF. CDR3 coding DNA: TGTGCCAGCAGCCGCACAGGGGATAGCAATCAGCCCCAGCATTTT.

The chain combines TRBV18 with TRBJ1-2, with 9 positions matching TRBD1. The CDR3 sequence is 15 residues long. CDR1 KGHSH and CDR2 LQKENI come from the germline V gene. The trim removed 4 bases at V and 6 bases at J, leaving 9 bases unmatched. CDR3 in DNA: TGTGCCAGCTCACTTCCCGGGACAGGGAACGATGGCTACACCTTC. Its protein is CASSLPGTGNDGYTF.

The chain employs TRBV28 and TRBJ2-2, with D possibly matching TRBD1 (6 bases). CDR1 MDHEN and CDR2 SYDVKM come from the germline V gene. CDR3 length: 11 amino acids. The V and J ends lost 4 bases and 13 bases respectively, with 10 bases between them. The CDR3 DNA reads TGTGCCAGCAGTTACAGGGTTGTGCTGTTTTTT. Amino acid sequence: CASSYRVVLFF. The complete variable domain, with remaining parts taken from reference TRBV28 and TRBJ2-2, reads DVKVTQSSRYLVKRTGEKVFLECVQDMDHENMFWYRQDPGLGLRLIYFSYDVKMKEKGDIPEGYSVSREKKERFSLILESASTNQTSMYLCASSYRVVLFFGEGSRLTVL.

The rearrangement uses TRBV10-3 and TRBJ2-1; TRBD2 agrees at 9 bases. Per germline, CDR1 ENHRY and CDR2 SYGVKD. This CDR3 is 15 amino acids long. J gave up 8 bases and V 0 bases, and 5 bases lay outside the gene matches. CDR3 amino acids: CAISESYSGGYEQFF. The CDR3 DNA sequence: TGTGCCATCAGTGAGTCTTATAGCGGGGGCTATGAGCAGTTCTTC.

DNA of the CDR3: TGTGCCAGCAGTGTCGGCAGGCTCTGGGAGCAGTTCTTC. This translates into CASSVGRLWEQFF. The chain has TRBV2 and TRBJ2-1, with D uncertain. Germline CDR1 reads SNHLY; CDR2 reads FYNNEI. The CDR3 length is 13 residues. V gave up 4 bases and J gave up 10 bases, with 14 bases separating them.

The chain links TRBV27 to TRBJ2-7, with 13 bases lining up with TRBD2. Per germline, CDR1 MNHEY and CDR2 SMNVEV (reference sequence). The CDR3 is 15 amino acids. V trimming: 6 bases; J trimming: 4 bases; junction bases outside the gene matches: 6. The CDR3 nucleotides are TGTGCCAGCAGCCTCACTAGCGGGGGGGCGTACGAGCAGTACTTC. It codes for CASSLTSGGAYEQYF.

V gene TRBV9 combines with J gene TRBJ1-4; TRBD1 might be the D (6 bases). CDR3 length: 14 residues. Germline CDR1 SGDLS, CDR2 YYNGEE. V was cut by 0 bases and J by 8 bases, with 11 bases left in between. The CDR3 DNA follows: TGTGCCAGCAGCGTAGATGCAGGGGAGGAAAAACTGTTTTTT. Translation: CASSVDAGEEKLFF.

The rearrangement uses TRBV9 and TRBJ2-1, with D maybe TRBD1 (5 bases). The germline gives CDR1 SGDLS, CDR2 YYNGEE. The V and J ends lost 4 bases and 0 bases respectively, with 11 bases between them. This CDR3 contains 15 residues. CDR3 coding DNA: TGTGCCAGCAGCCCCGACAGTTTCTCCTACAATGAGCAGTTCTTC. Translating gives CASSPDSFSYNEQFF. Combining the CDR3 with reference TRBV9 and TRBJ2-1 gives the whole variable domain DSGVTQTPKHLITATGQRVTLRCSPRSGDLSVYWYQQSLDQGLQFLIQYYNGEERAKGNILERFSAQQFPDLHSELNLSSLELGDSALYFCASSPDSFSYNEQFFGPGTRLTVL.

In regard to this clone: The same CDR3 arises from other DNA sequences in this sample as well. This sequence joins TRBV6-5 and TRBJ2-1; 10 nucleotides line up with TRBD2. The V segment lost 6 bases and the J segment 0 bases; nucleotides outside the gene matches: 2. Germline loops: CDR1 MNHEY, CDR2 SVGAGI. CDR3 length: 15 amino acids. The DNA for the CDR3 is TGTGCCAGCAGCCCTAGCGGGAGCTCCTACAATGAGCAGTTCTTC. It is translated as CASSPSGSSYNEQFF.

The chain employs TRBV6-5 and TRBJ1-3, with 7 nucleotides matching TRBD1. From germline, CDR1 is MNHEY and CDR2 SVGAGI. The CDR3 totals 15 residues. V shed 0 bases, J shed 4 bases, and the junction held 3 bases outside the gene matches. This CDR3 is CASSYSATGGNTIYF. CDR3 nucleotide sequence: TGTGCCAGCAGTTACTCAGCGACAGGGGGAAACACCATATATTTT.

The chain combines TRBV15 with TRBJ1-4; 7 bases align to TRBD1. CDR3 size: 16 residues. Trimming took 0 bases from V and 8 from J; bases not matched to a gene: 9. Per the germline V gene, CDR1 is LNHNV and CDR2 is YYDKDF (reference sequence). The CDR3 spells CATSRDGTALGEKLFF. As DNA, the CDR3 is TGTGCCACCAGCAGAGATGGGACAGCGCTAGGGGAAAAACTGTTTTTT. Full variable domain (missing parts from reference TRBV15 and TRBJ1-4): DAMVIQNPRYQVTQFGKPVTLSCSQTLNHNVMYWYQQKSSQAPKLLFHYYDKDFNNEADTPDNFQSRRPNTSFCFLDIRSPGLGDTAMYLCATSRDGTALGEKLFFGSGTQLSVL.

The chain recombines TRBV6-5 with TRBJ1-2; D is possibly TRBD1 (6 bases). The CDR3 totals 15 residues. Germline CDR1 reads MNHEY; CDR2 reads SVGAGI. V gave up 0 bases and J gave up 4 bases, with 12 bases separating them. The CDR3 coding sequence is TGTGCCAGCAGTTACTCGAATACAGGGACCTATGGCTACACCTTC. Translating gives CASSYSNTGTYGYTF.

In the case of this clone: Other nucleotide sequences in the sample specify the same CDR3. This chain links TRBV28 with TRBJ1-2; D remains ambiguous. The ends were cut back, 3 bases at V and 2 bases at J, with 7 bases in the middle. CDR1 and CDR2 (germline): MDHEN, SYDVKM. The CDR3 is 13 amino acids. The CDR3 region is CASSLAENYGYTF. Written as DNA, the CDR3 is TGTGCCAGCAGTTTGGCGGAAAACTATGGCTACACCTTC.

The chain joins TRBV7-7 to TRBJ2-3; 9 bases are a match to TRBD2. Germline V gene lookup returns CDR1 SSHAT and CDR2 FNYEAQ (reference sequence). The CDR3 has 12 residues. For the CDR3, the DNA is TGTGCTCGCGGGAGGGCGACAGATACGCAGTATTTT. Protein sequence: CARGRATDTQYF.

The V call is TRBV7-9, the J call TRBJ2-7, with D perhaps TRBD2 (5 bases). The CDR3 runs to 13 residues. Germline lookup yields CDR1 SEHNR and CDR2 FQNEAQ (reference sequence). V was trimmed by 1 base and J by 5 bases, leaving 9 bases between them. Written as DNA, the CDR3 is TGTGCCAGCAGCTTAGTCGGGGTCGACGAGCAGTACTTC. It translates to CASSLVGVDEQYF. Full variable domain (outside the CDR3, taken from reference TRBV7-9 and TRBJ2-7): DTGVSQNPRHKITKRGQNVTFRCDPISEHNRLYWYRQTLGQGPEFLTYFQNEAQLEKSRLLSDRFSAERPKGSFSTLEIQRTEQGDSAMYLCASSLVGVDEQYFGPGTRLTVT.

This clone was detected only once. The rearrangement joins TRBV10-3 to TRBJ1-6; 7 nucleotides align to TRBD1. This CDR3 has 14 residues. V shed 2 bases, J shed 8 bases, and the junction held 3 bases outside the gene matches. Germline V gene lookup returns CDR1 ENHRY and CDR2 SYGVKD. CDR3 DNA sequence: TGTGCCATCAGTGAGGGGACAGAGTATTCACCCCTCCACTTT. Translating it yields CAISEGTEYSPLHF.

The chain recombines TRBV6-6 with TRBJ2-7, with D perhaps given as TRBD1 or TRBD2 (5 bases each). With 6 bases removed from V and 2 bases from J, the gap between germline ends came to 17 bases. The CDR3 totals 15 residues. Germline V gives CDR1 MNHNY, CDR2 SVGAGI (reference sequence). In DNA form, the CDR3 reads TGTGCCAGCAGCTTCCAAATCGGGACGACCTACGAGCAGTACTTC. This gives the protein CASSFQIGTTYEQYF.

The chain is built from TRBV6-5 and TRBJ2-5; 8 nucleotides align to TRBD1. V shed 0 bases and J 2 bases; nucleotides not matched to a gene: 2. The CDR3 is made up of 15 amino acids. The germline gives CDR1 MNHEY, CDR2 SVGAGI. This CDR3 reads CASSYSGDRQETQYF. The CDR3 region has the DNA TGTGCCAGCAGTTACTCGGGGGACAGGCAAGAGACCCAGTACTTC.

The chain carries TRBV11-2 and TRBJ1-5; TRBD1 is a possible D gene (5 bases). The length of the CDR3 is 16 residues. Germline CDR1 reads SGHAT; CDR2 reads FQNNGV. V dropped 2 bases and J dropped 2 bases, with 13 bases sitting between them. This chain's CDR3 is CASSLQGAEGNQPQHF. CDR3 coding DNA: TGTGCCAGCAGCTTACAGGGAGCGGAAGGCAATCAGCCCCAGCATTTT.

The gene calls are TRBV15 and TRBJ2-5, with 7 positions matching TRBD2. CDR3 size: 17 residues. Trimming removed 0 bases from V and 3 bases from J; junction bases left unmatched: 10. The V gene's germline CDR1 is LNHNV and CDR2 YYDKDF (reference sequence). The CDR3 here is CATSRDWGEGVEETQYF. The CDR3 DNA sequence: TGTGCCACCAGCAGAGATTGGGGGGAGGGTGTAGAAGAGACCCAGTACTTC.

The genes are TRBV7-6 and TRBJ2-7; D uncertain. V lost 3 bases, J lost 0 bases, and 6 bases lay in between. Germline V gives CDR1 SGHVS, CDR2 FNYEAQ. The CDR3 sequence is 13 residues long. In DNA form, the CDR3 reads TGTGCCAGCAGCTTTACCGGCTCCTACGAGCAGTACTTC. Amino acids: CASSFTGSYEQYF.

V and J are TRBV4-3 and TRBJ2-1; D unclear. This CDR3 spans 17 amino acids. Trimming took off 4 bases at V and 7 bases at J, with 23 bases between the two ends. From germline, CDR1 is LGHNA and CDR2 YSLEER. In nucleotides, the CDR3 is TGCGCCAGCAGCCGAACTCTACTCCCGGTCGCGGCGAATGAGCAGTTCTTC. Translation gives CASSRTLLPVAANEQFF.

DNA of the CDR3: TGTGCCAGCAGCAAAATGCTGGCAGGGGATAATTCACCCCTCCACTTT. Translating it yields CASSKMLAGDNSPLHF. J is TRBJ1-6 and V is TRBV21-1; the table's D call, TRBD1, has no DNA check behind it. TRBV21-1 is marked as a pseudogene. CDR3 length equals 16 residues.

V and J are TRBV30 and TRBJ2-5; weak D call: TRBD2 (7 bases). The V end lost 8 bases, the J end lost 5 bases, and 15 bases lay between the germline ends. Germline V gene sequence: CDR1 GTSNPN, CDR2 SVGIG (reference sequence). The CDR3 totals 12 residues. The CDR3 region is CAGLGGRETQYF. CDR3 coding DNA: TGTGCCGGGCTCGGGGGGCGGGAGACCCAGTACTTC.

The gene calls are TRBV11-2 and TRBJ1-6, with D tentatively TRBD1 (5 bases). The V gene lost 4 bases and the J gene lost 7 bases, with 14 bases spanning the gap. This CDR3 is built from 15 residues. The germline CDR1 and CDR2 sequences are SGHAT and FQNNGV. CDR3 sequence reads: CASSSDPGGNSPLHF. The CDR3 DNA reads as TGTGCCAGCAGCTCAGACCCGGGGGGAAATTCACCCCTCCACTTT.